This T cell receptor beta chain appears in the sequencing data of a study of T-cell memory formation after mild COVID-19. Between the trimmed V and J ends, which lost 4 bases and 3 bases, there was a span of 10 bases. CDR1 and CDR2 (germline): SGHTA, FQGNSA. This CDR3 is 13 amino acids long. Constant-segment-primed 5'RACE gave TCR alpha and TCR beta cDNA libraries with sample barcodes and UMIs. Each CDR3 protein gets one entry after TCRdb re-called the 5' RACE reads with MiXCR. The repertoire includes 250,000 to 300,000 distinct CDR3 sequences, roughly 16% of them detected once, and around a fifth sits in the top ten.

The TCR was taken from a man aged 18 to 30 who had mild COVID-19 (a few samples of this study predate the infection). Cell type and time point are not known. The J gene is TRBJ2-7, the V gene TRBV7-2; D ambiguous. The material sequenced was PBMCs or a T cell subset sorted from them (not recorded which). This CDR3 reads CASSSYLDYEQYF. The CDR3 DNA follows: TGTGCCAGCAGCTCGTACTTAGACTACGAGCAGTACTTC.